The clone carrying this TCR beta chain has only a few counts. Its antigen remains unidentified. The data were obtained in a study of T cell repertoires in cytomegalovirus infection. Study-level results: CMV carriers having the relevant HLA were flagged by cumulative public TCR beta family frequency. Across the ex vivo response, the dominant clonotypes were HLA-C-restricted CMV-specific TCR beta clonotypes.

A single record per CDR3 protein comes from TCRdb applying MiXCR to the reads. The sample records some 170,000 distinct CDR3 sequences, roughly 15% being singletons. The CDR3 is 14 residues long. The germline CDR1 and CDR2 sequences are LNHDA and SQIVND (reference sequence). Trimming took 7 bases from V and 10 from J, leaving 20 bases between them. The clonotype was recovered from a human donor in good health (CMV status not recorded). Some clones in this sample may be carry-over from other donors' samples. Material for sequencing was CD8+ T cells from PBMCs. The rearrangement links TRBV19 to TRBJ1-5; D is uncertain. The DNA of the CDR3 is TGTGCCAGTAAAATAAAGGGTGGAATGGCACCCCAGCATTTT. Translating it yields CASKIKGGMAPQHF.